The 31 T cell receptor beta chains listed next were all sequenced from one sample in a study of Graves' ophthalmopathy and Graves' hyperthyroidism. RNA served as the template for amplifying TCR beta CDR3 regions. The first round was an RT-PCR with HTBI primers, and the second round was a multiplex PCR. MiXCR, run by TCRdb on the multiplex PCR reads, gives a single entry per CDR3 protein. The sample has fewer than 650,000 distinct CDR3 sequences, about a fifth seen once. Source material: peripheral blood. The receptor set was obtained from a woman between 18 and 29 years old with stable Graves' hyperthyroidism. Some clones in this sample may be carry-over from other donors' samples.

V is TRBV2 and J is TRBJ1-2, with TRBD1 as a possible D gene (6 bases). The CDR3 is made up of 13 amino acids. Germline CDR1 and CDR2: SNHLY and FYNNEI. V lost 4 bases and J 8 bases, leaving 14 bases between the germline ends. In DNA, the CDR3 is TGTGCCAGCAGTGGGAAACAGGGATACGGCTACACCTTC. Protein product: CASSGKQGYGYTF.

Ten or more counts support this clonotype. The rearrangement joins TRBV6-2 or TRBV6-3 to TRBJ2-7; D may be TRBD1 or TRBD2 (5 bases each). This CDR3 is 12 amino acids long. Germline V gene lookup returns CDR1 MNHEY and CDR2 SVGEGT. Trimming pared 2 bases from V and 5 bases from J, leaving 7 bases between. CDR3 protein: CASSYVGHEQYF. CDR3 nucleotides: TGTGCCAGCAGTTACGTGGGACACGAGCAGTACTTC.

This chain links TRBV30 with TRBJ2-2; 11 nucleotides match TRBD2. CDR3 length equals 15 residues. J was trimmed by 5 bases and V by 7 bases; bases with no gene match: 9. Germline CDR1 reads GTSNPN; CDR2 reads SVGIG (reference sequence). The CDR3 bases are TGTGCCTTCAAACCGGGACTAGCGGTAACCGGGGAGCTGTTTTTT. As protein: CAFKPGLAVTGELFF.

There are many counts of this clonotype. The chain carries TRBV14 and TRBJ2-5; no clear D gene. The V end lost 1 base, the J end lost 13 bases, and 10 bases lay between the germline ends. This CDR3 is built from 11 residues. CDR1 and CDR2 from the germline V gene are SGHDN and FVKESK. CDR3 protein: CASSQGLVWYF. CDR3 coding DNA: TGTGCCAGCAGCCAAGGGCTTGTCTGGTACTTC.

This clonotype appeared many times. This chain uses TRBV6-2 or TRBV6-3 with TRBJ2-2; no reliable D call. Deletions cut 5 bases from V and 7 bases from J, with 14 bases between. Germline V gene sequence: CDR1 MNHEY, CDR2 SVGEGT. The CDR3 has 14 amino acids. The CDR3 region has the DNA TGTGCCAGCAGTCGACCCTACACGAACGGGGAGCTGTTTTTT. Its translation: CASSRPYTNGELFF.

The chain is built from TRBV6-1 and TRBJ1-5; D unresolved. Trimming left V 4 bases short and J 4 bases short, with 8 bases between. CDR1 is MNHNS and CDR2 is SASEGT in the germline V gene. The CDR3 sequence is 13 residues long. The CDR3: CASSADPNQPQHF. The CDR3 nucleotides read TGTGCCAGCAGTGCCGACCCGAATCAGCCCCAGCATTTT.

This clonotype has a count of ten or more. In nucleotides, the CDR3 is TGTGCCAGCACCCAAACGGACATTTTCGTCACCTACGAGCAGTACTTC. This sequence encodes CASTQTDIFVTYEQYF. This chain uses TRBV6-1 with TRBJ2-7; maybe TRBD1 (5 bases). This CDR3 is 16 amino acids long. The germline CDR1 and CDR2 sequences are MNHNS and SASEGT. Trimming stripped 7 bases from V and 2 bases from J, with 21 bases between.

In its sample, this clonotype was seen a few times. The rearrangement uses TRBV28 and TRBJ2-7; D perhaps matches TRBD1 (5 bases). Trimming took off 6 bases at V and 4 bases at J, with 16 bases between the two ends. This CDR3 comprises 14 residues. Germline V gene data show CDR1 as MDHEN and CDR2 as SYDVKM. For the CDR3, the DNA is TGTGCCAGCAGCCCCCGGGTGGGGCGTTACGAGCAGTACTTC. It specifies CASSPRVGRYEQYF.

This clonotype was counted ten times or more. This sequence joins TRBV7-9 and TRBJ1-6; tentatively, D is TRBD1 (6 bases). CDR1 is SEHNR, CDR2 FQNEAQ, per germline (reference sequence). Trimming stripped 5 bases from V and 7 bases from J, with 9 bases between. The CDR3 loop spans 13 amino acids. The CDR3 loop is CASSAGVNSPLHF. The CDR3 coding sequence is TGTGCCAGCAGCGCAGGGGTAAATTCACCCCTCCACTTT.

This clonotype showed up many times. This chain uses TRBV6-1 with TRBJ1-1, with D uncertain. Germline V gene data show CDR1 as MNHNS and CDR2 as SASEGT. The CDR3 sequence is 16 residues long. The germline V and J ends were trimmed by 4 bases and 0 bases, with 15 bases remaining between them. The CDR3 nucleotides are TGTGCCAGCAGTGTCTACTACGGAGATATGAACACTGAAGCTTTCTTT. Amino acids: CASSVYYGDMNTEAFF.

As regards this clonotype: A read error may explain this, as a much larger clone is one base away. Here the CDR3 omits its conserved ending phenylalanine or tryptophan, so a read error is the likely source. This chain links TRBV6-2 or TRBV6-3 with TRBJ2-5; D is possibly TRBD1 or TRBD2 (6 bases each). Trimming removed 4 bases from V and 0 bases from J, with 12 bases in between. The CDR3 loop spans 15 amino acids. CDR1 and CDR2 from the germline V gene are MNHEY and SVGEGT. CDR3 sequence: CASSLGGSYQETQYY. Written as DNA, the CDR3 is TGTGCCAGCAGTTTAGGGGGGTCGTACCAAGAGACCCAGTACTAC.

This clonotype was detected many times. This rearrangement joins TRBV29-1 to TRBJ1-2, with TRBD1 matching 8 bases. Germline CDR1 reads SQVTM; CDR2 reads ANQGSEA. The junction had 9 bases not matched to a gene; V was cut back by 4 bases and J by 5 bases. The CDR3 has 14 amino acids. CDR3 protein: CSVAGTGWTYGYTF. The DNA of the CDR3 is TGCAGCGTTGCCGGGACAGGATGGACATATGGCTACACCTTC.

This clonotype was counted a few times. The chain combines TRBV6-1 with TRBJ2-2; D may correspond to TRBD1 or TRBD2 (6 bases each). The germline V gene has CDR1 MNHNS and CDR2 SASEGT. This CDR3 is built from 15 residues. Trimming cost V 6 bases and J 3 bases, with 14 bases left between them. CDR3 DNA: TGTGCCAGCAGGCCCCCCGGGGGCTACACCGGGGAGCTGTTTTTT. Its protein is CASRPPGGYTGELFF.

In this sample, this clonotype turned up many times. The V and J genes are TRBV6-5 and TRBJ1-2, with TRBD1 as a possible D gene (5 bases). Trimming pared 2 bases from V and 7 bases from J, leaving 8 bases between. The length of the CDR3 is 12 residues. Germline loops: CDR1 MNHEY, CDR2 SVGAGI. The CDR3 nucleotides read TGTGCCAGCAGTTACCCGGGGGGTGGCTACACCTTC. Encoded protein: CASSYPGGGYTF.

This clonotype was observed at least ten times. V is TRBV9 and J is TRBJ2-5, with 11 bases aligning to TRBD2. The length of the CDR3 is 19 residues. The V gene end was trimmed by 3 bases and the J gene end by 0 bases; junction bases not matched to a gene: 13. Germline V gene lookup returns CDR1 SGDLS and CDR2 YYNGEE. The CDR3 reads CASSEGQETSGGHQETQYF. CDR3 in DNA: TGTGCCAGCAGCGAGGGACAGGAAACTAGCGGGGGACACCAAGAGACCCAGTACTTC. Full variable domain (rest looked up from reference TRBV9 and TRBJ2-5): DSGVTQTPKHLITATGQRVTLRCSPRSGDLSVYWYQQSLDQGLQFLIQYYNGEERAKGNILERFSAQQFPDLHSELNLSSLELGDSALYFCASSEGQETSGGHQETQYFGPGTRLLVL.

This clonotype was picked up many times. J is TRBJ2-3 and V is TRBV20-1; 16 nucleotides line up with TRBD2. The germline V gene encodes CDR1 DFQATT and CDR2 SNEGSKA (reference sequence). The CDR3 consists of 16 residues. V dropped 4 bases and J dropped 5; count of bases not matched to a gene: 6. This CDR3 is CSAKGLAGGKVDTQYF. The CDR3 region has the DNA TGCAGTGCTAAGGGACTAGCGGGGGGGAAGGTAGATACGCAGTATTTT.

In this sample, this clonotype turned up many times. The chain employs TRBV6-1 and TRBJ2-7; 9 bases are a match to TRBD2. Germline V gene data show CDR1 as MNHNS and CDR2 as SASEGT. After removal of 4 bases from V and 2 bases from J, the junction contained 3 bases not matched to a gene. The CDR3 is 14 residues long. CDR3 amino acids: CASSALAGAYEQYF. DNA for the CDR3: TGTGCCAGCAGTGCCTTAGCGGGGGCCTACGAGCAGTACTTC.

The chain uses TRBV3-1 and TRBJ2-5; 8 bases agree with TRBD2. Germline lookup yields CDR1 LGHDT and CDR2 YNNKEL (reference sequence). The CDR3 covers 14 residues. The CDR3 region has the DNA TGTGTCACCCTACAGCGGGGGACCCAAGAGACCCAGTACTTC. Protein: CVTLQRGTQETQYF.

This clonotype came up many times. The chain is built from TRBV12-3 or TRBV12-4 and TRBJ1-2, with a weak D call TRBD1 (6 bases). CDR3 length: 13 amino acids. V was trimmed by 7 bases and J by 6 bases, leaving 15 bases between them. The CDR3 sequence: CASTTSWTDGYTF. In nucleotides, the CDR3 is TGTGCCAGCACTACTTCTTGGACAGATGGCTACACCTTC.

This clonotype was counted ten times or more. The genes are TRBV11-2 and TRBJ2-5, with 10 bases fitting TRBD2. With 4 bases clipped from V and 5 bases from J, the junction kept 7 bases outside the gene matches. The CDR3 contains 15 residues. CDR1 is SGHAT, CDR2 FQNNGV, per germline. The CDR3 bases are TGTGCCAGCAGCTCATCCCCGGGACTAGCGGAGACCCAGTACTTC. Protein: CASSSSPGLAETQYF.

This clonotype came up many times. The J gene is TRBJ2-7, the V gene TRBV7-3; no definite D call. CDR3 length: 14 residues. Deletions cut 5 bases from V and 1 base from J, with 12 bases between. Germline V gene sequence: CDR1 SGHTA, CDR2 FQGTGA. DNA for the CDR3: TGTGCCAGCAGCCCGTATGGGGTTTCCTACGAGCAGTACTTC. It is translated as CASSPYGVSYEQYF.

This rearrangement joins TRBV14 to TRBJ2-2; D is unclear. Germline V CDR1 and CDR2: SGHDN, FVKESK. This CDR3 region has 16 residues. Trimming cost V 1 base and J 4 bases, with 13 bases left between them. The CDR3 protein is CASSQGPGRTTGELFF. The CDR3 bases are TGTGCCAGCAGCCAAGGCCCCGGACGGACCACCGGGGAGCTGTTTTTT. Based on the CDR3 plus reference TRBV14 and TRBJ2-2, the full variable domain is EAGVTQFPSHSVIEKGQTVTLRCDPISGHDNLYWYRRVMGKEIKFLLHFVKESKQDESGMPNNRFLAERTGGTYSTLKVQPAELEDSGVYFCASSQGPGRTTGELFFGEGSRLTVL.

The V gene is TRBV5-1, the J gene TRBJ1-1, with D tentatively TRBD1 (6 bases). CDR3 length: 15 residues. Trimming removed 2 bases at V and 5 bases at J, with 16 bases between. Germline values: CDR1 SGHRS, CDR2 YFSETQ. In DNA, the CDR3 is TGCGCCAGCAGCTTAGGGCCCCAAGGGGGAACTGAAGCTTTCTTT. Its protein is CASSLGPQGGTEAFF.

This clonotype showed up just a few times. The junction departs from the called germline gene at one end, perhaps through a read error. V and J are TRBV29-1 and TRBJ2-5, with D perhaps matching TRBD2 (6 bases). CDR1 is SQVTM, CDR2 ANQGSEA, per germline. CDR3 length: 17 residues. CDR3 sequence (DNA): TGCAGCGTTGAAGATCGGGGAGTAGCGGACACGCAAGAGACCAAGTACTTC. The encoded protein is CSVEDRGVADTQETKYF.

This clonotype was observed a handful of times. The chain combines TRBV4-1 with TRBJ2-2; 10 positions match TRBD2. V trimming: 1 base; J trimming: 7 bases; junction bases outside the gene matches: 9. Per germline, CDR1 MGHRA and CDR2 YSYEKL. CDR3 length: 17 amino acids. In DNA, the CDR3 is TGCGCCAGCAGCCAAGTATTGGAGGGACTAGCGAACGGGGAGCTGTTTTTT. Protein product: CASSQVLEGLANGELFF.

This clonotype has ten or more counts. This chain uses TRBV6-5 with TRBJ2-2; TRBD2 might be the D (6 bases). Germline-derived CDR1 and CDR2 are MNHEY and SVGAGI. The V gene lost 4 bases and the J gene lost 3 bases, with 12 bases spanning the gap. The CDR3 is 15 residues long. CDR3 region: CASSFRGSDTGELFF. CDR3 bases: TGTGCCAGCAGTTTTCGGGGGTCGGACACCGGGGAGCTGTTTTTT.

The chain combines TRBV11-2 with TRBJ2-7; 9 nucleotides line up with TRBD1. There are 13 residues in the CDR3. Germline V gene sequence: CDR1 SGHAT, CDR2 FQNNGV. Trimming cost V 7 bases and J 4 bases; bases outside gene matches: 5. The CDR3 is CASTTGTGYEQYF. The CDR3 nucleotides are TGTGCCAGCACTACCGGGACAGGGTACGAGCAGTACTTC.

This clonotype was counted ten times or more. The CDR3 DNA is TGTGCCAGCAGCCAAGGGGACACAATCTATGGCTACACCTTC. Translation gives CASSQGDTIYGYTF. The chain combines TRBV3-1 with TRBJ1-2; TRBD1 might be the D (6 bases). This CDR3 is built from 14 residues. Germline CDR1 reads LGHDT; CDR2 reads YNNKEL (reference sequence). V was pared by 1 base and J by 4 bases, with 10 bases between.

This clonotype has a handful of counts. V gene TRBV3-1 combines with J gene TRBJ2-7; weak D call: TRBD2 (6 bases). The CDR3 is 17 amino acids. The V and J ends lost 0 bases and 0 bases respectively, with 15 bases between them. The germline CDR1 and CDR2 sequences are LGHDT and YNNKEL (reference sequence). The CDR3 protein is CASSQDVGTQSSYEQYF. The CDR3 bases are TGTGCCAGCAGCCAAGATGTGGGGACTCAAAGCTCCTACGAGCAGTACTTC.

The V call is TRBV19, the J call TRBJ1-1; 8 bases are shared with TRBD1. J was trimmed by 7 bases and V by 5 bases; bases with no gene match: 12. Germline V CDR1 and CDR2: LNHDA, SQIVND (reference sequence). CDR3 length: 15 residues. The DNA for the CDR3 is TGTGCCAGTAGTTCGCAGGGGGCCGGGGGCAGTGAAGCTTTCTTT. Translating it yields CASSSQGAGGSEAFF.

This clonotype was observed a handful of times. This chain uses TRBV3-1 with TRBJ2-5; D unclear. Germline V lookup: CDR1 LGHDT, CDR2 YNNKEL (reference sequence). Trimming pared 1 base from V and 5 bases from J, leaving 17 bases between. The CDR3 is 16 residues long. The CDR3 reads CASSQAVDFVGETQYF. For the CDR3, the DNA is TGTGCCAGCAGCCAAGCTGTAGACTTCGTTGGGGAGACCCAGTACTTC.